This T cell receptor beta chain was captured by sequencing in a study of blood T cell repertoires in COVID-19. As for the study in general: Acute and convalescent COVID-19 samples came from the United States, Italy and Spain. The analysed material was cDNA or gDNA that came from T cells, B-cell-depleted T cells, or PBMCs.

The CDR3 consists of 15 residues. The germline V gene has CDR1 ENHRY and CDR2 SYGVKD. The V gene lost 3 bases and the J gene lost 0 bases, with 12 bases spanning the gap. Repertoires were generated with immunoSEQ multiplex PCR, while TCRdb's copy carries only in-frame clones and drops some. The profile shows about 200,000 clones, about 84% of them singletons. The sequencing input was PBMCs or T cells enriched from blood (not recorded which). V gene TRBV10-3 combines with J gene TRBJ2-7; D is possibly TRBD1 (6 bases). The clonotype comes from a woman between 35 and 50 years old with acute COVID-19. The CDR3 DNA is TGTGCCATCAGTGAAACGACAGGTACCTCCTACGAGCAGTACTTC. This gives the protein CAISETTGTSYEQYF.